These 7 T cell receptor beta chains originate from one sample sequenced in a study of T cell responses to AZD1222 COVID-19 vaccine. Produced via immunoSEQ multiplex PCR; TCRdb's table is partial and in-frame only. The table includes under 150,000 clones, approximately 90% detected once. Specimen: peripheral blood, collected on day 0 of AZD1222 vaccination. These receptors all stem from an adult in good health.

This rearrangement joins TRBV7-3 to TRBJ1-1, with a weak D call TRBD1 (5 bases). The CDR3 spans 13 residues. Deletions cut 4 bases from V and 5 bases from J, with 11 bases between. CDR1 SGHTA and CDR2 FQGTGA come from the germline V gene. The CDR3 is CASSSGSGTEAFF. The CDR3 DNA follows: TGTGCCAGCAGCTCAGGGTCGGGTACTGAAGCTTTCTTT. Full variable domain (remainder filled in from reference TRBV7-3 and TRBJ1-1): GAGVSQTPSNKVTEKGKYVELRCDPISGHTALYWYRQSLGQGPEFLIYFQGTGAADDSGLPNDRFFAVRPEGSVSTLKIQRTERGDSAVYLCASSSGSGTEAFFGQGTRLTVV.

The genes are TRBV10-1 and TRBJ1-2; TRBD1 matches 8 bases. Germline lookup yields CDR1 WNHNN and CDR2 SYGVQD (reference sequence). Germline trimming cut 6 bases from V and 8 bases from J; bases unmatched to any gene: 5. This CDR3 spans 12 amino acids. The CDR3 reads CASRDRVRGYTF. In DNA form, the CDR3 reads TGCGCCAGCAGGGACAGGGTACGGGGCTACACCTTC.

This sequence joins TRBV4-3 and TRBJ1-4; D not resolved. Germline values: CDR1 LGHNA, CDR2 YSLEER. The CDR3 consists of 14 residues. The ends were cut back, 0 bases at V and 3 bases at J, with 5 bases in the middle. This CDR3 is CASSQDRSNEKLFF. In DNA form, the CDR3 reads TGCGCCAGCAGCCAAGATCGGTCTAATGAAAAACTGTTTTTT.

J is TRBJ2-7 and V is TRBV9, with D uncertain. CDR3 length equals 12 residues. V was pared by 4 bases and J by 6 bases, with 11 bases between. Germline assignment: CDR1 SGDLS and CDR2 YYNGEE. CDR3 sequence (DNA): TGTGCCAGCAGCCTAGGAAATGGCGAGCAGTACTTC. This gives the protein CASSLGNGEQYF.

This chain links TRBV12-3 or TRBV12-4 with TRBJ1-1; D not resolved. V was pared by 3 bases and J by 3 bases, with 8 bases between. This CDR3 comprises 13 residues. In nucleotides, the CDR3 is TGTGCCAGCAGTTTCCCTGGGGACACTGAAGCTTTCTTT. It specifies CASSFPGDTEAFF.

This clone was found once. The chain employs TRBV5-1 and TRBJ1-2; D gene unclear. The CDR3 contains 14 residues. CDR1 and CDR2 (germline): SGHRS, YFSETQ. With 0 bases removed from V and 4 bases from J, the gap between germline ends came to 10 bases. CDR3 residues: CASSLGYGTYGYTF. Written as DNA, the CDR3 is TGCGCCAGCAGCTTGGGATACGGAACCTATGGCTACACCTTC.

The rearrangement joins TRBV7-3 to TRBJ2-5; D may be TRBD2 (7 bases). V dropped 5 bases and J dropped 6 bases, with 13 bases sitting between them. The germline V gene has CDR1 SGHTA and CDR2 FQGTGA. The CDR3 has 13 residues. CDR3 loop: CASSPGEGKTQYF. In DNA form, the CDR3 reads TGTGCCAGCAGCCCAGGGGAGGGGAAGACCCAGTACTTC.